This is a list of T cell receptor beta chains from one sample in a study of T cells in Graves' hyperthyroidism and ophthalmopathy. From the multiplex PCR reads, TCRdb called clonotypes with MiXCR, one entry per CDR3 protein. The table lists 700,000 to 950,000 distinct CDR3 sequences, 35% of them singletons. The sequenced sample was blood. All receptors come from a woman aged 35 to 49 with Graves' hyperthyroidism. Each CDR3 is given with its conserved first and last residue. The order of the fields is clone size, J gene, V gene, D gene, CDR3 DNA, CDR3 protein. The D gene is left open where the match is weak. Part of the rows lack a size; the others show once, few, many or a class for expanded clones.

abundance: few; j_gene: TRBJ2-7; v_gene: TRBV6-2/TRBV6-3; d_gene: TRBD1; CDR3nt: TGTGCCAGCAGTTACGAGGGGGCCCGACGGAGCGAGCAGTACTTC; CDR3aa: CASSYEGARRSEQYF
abundance: NA; j_gene: TRBJ2-2; v_gene: TRBV19; d_gene: NA; CDR3nt: TGTGCCAGTAGTCCGGGACTTTGGAACACCGGGGAGCTGTTTTTT; CDR3aa: CASSPGLWNTGELFF
abundance: NA; j_gene: TRBJ1-3; v_gene: TRBV6-5; d_gene: NA; CDR3nt: TGTGCCAGCAGTTCTGGACCCCGACCCGAGGGCACCATATATTTT; CDR3aa: CASSSGPRPEGTIYF
abundance: few; j_gene: TRBJ1-5; v_gene: TRBV10-1; d_gene: NA; CDR3nt: TGCGCCAGCAGTGAGGCTGATCTCGGCAGTCAGCCCCAGCATTTT; CDR3aa: CASSEADLGSQPQHF
abundance: few; j_gene: TRBJ2-2; v_gene: TRBV9; d_gene: TRBD2; CDR3nt: TGTGCCAGCAACAAAGCGGGGGCGAACACCGGGGAGCTGTTTTTT; CDR3aa: CASNKAGANTGELFF
abundance: NA; j_gene: TRBJ2-7; v_gene: TRBV20-1; d_gene: TRBD2; CDR3nt: TGCAGTGCTAGACCCACTAGGCGGGAGAGTAATTACGAGCAGTACTTC; CDR3aa: CSARPTRRESNYEQYF
abundance: NA; j_gene: TRBJ2-2; v_gene: TRBV10-3; d_gene: NA; CDR3nt: TGTGCCAGCAACCGCGGACCGGAGGCCGGGGAGCTGTTTTTT; CDR3aa: CASNRGPEAGELFF
abundance: few; j_gene: TRBJ1-5; v_gene: TRBV25-1; d_gene: NA; CDR3nt: TGTGCCAGCTCCGAACGCAGGTTAAATCAGCCCCAGCATTTT; CDR3aa: CASSERRLNQPQHF
abundance: NA; j_gene: TRBJ1-6; v_gene: TRBV18; d_gene: NA; CDR3nt: TGTGCCAGCTCACCACCGTCCAGGGAGGCCCTCCACTTT; CDR3aa: CASSPPSREALHF
abundance: NA; j_gene: TRBJ1-2; v_gene: TRBV7-9; d_gene: NA; CDR3nt: TGCGCCAGCAGCCAAGTGATAGAACCGGCAGCCTATGGCTACACCTTC; CDR3aa: CASSQVIEPAAYGYTF
abundance: NA; j_gene: TRBJ2-7; v_gene: TRBV20-1; d_gene: NA; CDR3nt: TGCAGTGCTATGGGGCTAGCGTACGAGCAGCACTTC; CDR3aa: CSAMGLAYEQHF
abundance: NA; j_gene: TRBJ1-3; v_gene: TRBV12-3/TRBV12-4; d_gene: NA; CDR3nt: TGTGCCAGCAGCCAGAGACAGGATGCGACTGGAAACACCATATATTTT; CDR3aa: CASSQRQDATGNTIYF
abundance: few; j_gene: TRBJ2-2; v_gene: TRBV29-1; d_gene: NA; CDR3nt: TGCAGCGTCCAGGCGACCGGGGAGCTGTTTTTT; CDR3aa: CSVQATGELFF
abundance: many; j_gene: TRBJ1-3; v_gene: TRBV10-1; d_gene: NA; CDR3nt: TGCGCCAGCAGCCCTGGGTGGTCTGGAAACACCATATATTTT; CDR3aa: CASSPGWSGNTIYF
abundance: many; j_gene: TRBJ2-5; v_gene: TRBV20-1; d_gene: TRBD2; CDR3nt: TGCAGTGCTGACCGAGGCGGGGGGCAAGAGACCCAGTACTTC; CDR3aa: CSADRGGGQETQYF
abundance: few; j_gene: TRBJ1-6; v_gene: TRBV6-5; d_gene: NA; CDR3nt: TGTGCCAGCAGTTCGGACATTGCGGGGAATTCACCCCTCCACTTT; CDR3aa: CASSSDIAGNSPLHF
abundance: NA; j_gene: TRBJ1-1; v_gene: TRBV20-1; d_gene: TRBD1; CDR3nt: TGCAGTGCGCCCCCCCTAAGGACAGGGGGCACTGAAGCTTTCTTT; CDR3aa: CSAPPLRTGGTEAFF
abundance: many; j_gene: TRBJ1-3; v_gene: TRBV7-2; d_gene: NA; CDR3nt: TGTGCCAGCAGCCGGACAGCCTTTGGGGACACCATATATTTT; CDR3aa: CASSRTAFGDTIYF
abundance: few; j_gene: TRBJ2-7; v_gene: TRBV5-6; d_gene: NA; CDR3nt: TGTGCCAGCAGCTCGGGACATCCCGAGCAGTACTTC; CDR3aa: CASSSGHPEQYF
abundance: NA; j_gene: TRBJ2-5; v_gene: TRBV6-1; d_gene: NA; CDR3nt: TGTGCCAGCAGTGTGGACGGGCCAGGGACCCAGTACTTC; CDR3aa: CASSVDGPGTQYF
abundance: many; j_gene: TRBJ2-7; v_gene: TRBV20-1; d_gene: NA; CDR3nt: TGCAGTGCTAGCTTTGGATACGAGCAGTACTTC; CDR3aa: CSASFGYEQYF
abundance: few; j_gene: TRBJ2-5; v_gene: TRBV19; d_gene: NA; CDR3nt: TGTGCCAGTAGTACCGGTGGTGGGTCCCGAGAGACCCAGTACTTC; CDR3aa: CASSTGGGSRETQYF
abundance: NA; j_gene: TRBJ2-7; v_gene: TRBV29-1; d_gene: NA; CDR3nt: TGCAGCGTCGAGGGGGGGGTAGGGCAGTACTTC; CDR3aa: CSVEGGVGQYF
abundance: NA; j_gene: TRBJ2-7; v_gene: TRBV7-9; d_gene: NA; CDR3nt: TGTGCCAGCAGCCTCCCCGGTCCCTACGAGCAGTACTTC; CDR3aa: CASSLPGPYEQYF
abundance: NA; j_gene: TRBJ1-2; v_gene: TRBV20-1; d_gene: NA; CDR3nt: TGCAGTGCTAGGGAGAGATGGGACTACACCTTC; CDR3aa: CSARERWDYTF
abundance: NA; j_gene: TRBJ2-7; v_gene: TRBV10-3; d_gene: TRBD2; CDR3nt: TGTGCCACCGAGGGACTAGCCTCCGAGCAGTACTTC; CDR3aa: CATEGLASEQYF
abundance: NA; j_gene: TRBJ2-2; v_gene: TRBV10-3; d_gene: TRBD2; CDR3nt: TGTGCCAGCAGCCCCCCGGGACTAGCGGGAGTGCAGCTGTTTTTT; CDR3aa: CASSPPGLAGVQLFF
abundance: few; j_gene: TRBJ1-2; v_gene: TRBV29-1; d_gene: NA; CDR3nt: TGCAGCGTTGGAGATAACTATGGCTACACCTTC; CDR3aa: CSVGDNYGYTF
abundance: many; j_gene: TRBJ2-7; v_gene: TRBV29-1; d_gene: TRBD1; CDR3nt: TGCAGCGTTGAGGACAGGGCCCACGAGCAGTACTTC; CDR3aa: CSVEDRAHEQYF
abundance: many; j_gene: TRBJ1-3; v_gene: TRBV10-2; d_gene: NA; CDR3nt: TGCGCCAGCAGTGAGTCCCGGAGTGGAAACACCATATATTTT; CDR3aa: CASSESRSGNTIYF
abundance: NA; j_gene: TRBJ1-1; v_gene: TRBV5-6; d_gene: NA; CDR3nt: TGTGCCAGCAGCTTGGCAATCGACAGGATCGTGAACACTGAAGCTTTCTTT; CDR3aa: CASSLAIDRIVNTEAFF
abundance: many; j_gene: TRBJ1-2; v_gene: TRBV19; d_gene: TRBD1; CDR3nt: TGTGCCAGTAGACCTGGGACAGGGACAGGTGGCTACACCTTC; CDR3aa: CASRPGTGTGGYTF
abundance: NA; j_gene: TRBJ2-7; v_gene: TRBV7-6; d_gene: NA; CDR3nt: TGTGCCAGCAGCCACTCCCAAGGTCTTAGCATTTACGAGCAGTACTTC; CDR3aa: CASSHSQGLSIYEQYF
abundance: few; j_gene: TRBJ1-5; v_gene: TRBV4-3; d_gene: NA; CDR3nt: TGCGCCAGCGCCCAATACAGGTCTAGCAATCAGCCCCAGCATTTT; CDR3aa: CASAQYRSSNQPQHF
abundance: many; j_gene: TRBJ2-7; v_gene: TRBV29-1; d_gene: NA; CDR3nt: TGCAGCGTTGGGCCAGGTTCCTACGAGCAGTACTTC; CDR3aa: CSVGPGSYEQYF
abundance: NA; j_gene: TRBJ1-1; v_gene: TRBV6-2/TRBV6-3; d_gene: TRBD1; CDR3nt: TGTGCCAGCAGTTTACTAGGGACAGGCGGGAACACTGAAGCTTTCTTT; CDR3aa: CASSLLGTGGNTEAFF
abundance: NA; j_gene: TRBJ2-1; v_gene: TRBV20-1; d_gene: TRBD2; CDR3nt: TGCAGTGCTAGAATCAATGGCGGGAGTTACCACAATGAGCAGTTCTTC; CDR3aa: CSARINGGSYHNEQFF